Each of the 3 T cell receptor beta chains below was sequenced from the same sample in a study of T cells in localized non-small cell lung cancer. Data came from immunoSEQ multiplex PCR; TCRdb stores just in-frame clones and leaves some out. The data show fewer than 90,000 clones, with over 60% seen just once and about 19% held by the top ten. This material consisted of PBMCs, taken before any cancer treatment. These receptors all stem from a man between 40 and 69 years old with stage II squamous cell lung carcinoma.

This chain links TRBV7-2 with TRBJ2-3; 8 nucleotides line up with TRBD2. Germline V gene lookup returns CDR1 SGHTA and CDR2 FQGNSA. The CDR3 has 12 amino acids. V was pared by 3 bases and J by 11 bases, with 4 bases of the junction left unmatched. The CDR3 loop reads CASSFTGGGQYF. The CDR3 region has the DNA TGTGCCAGCAGCTTTACCGGGGGGGGGCAGTATTTT.

The V gene is TRBV5-1, the J gene TRBJ2-3; either TRBD1 or TRBD2 may fit D (5 bases each). CDR3 length equals 13 residues. With 1 base removed from V and 6 bases from J, the gap between germline ends came to 9 bases. Germline V CDR1 and CDR2: SGHRS, YFSETQ. For the CDR3, the DNA is TGCGCCAGCAGCTTGTGGGGACCCGATACGCAGTATTTT. The encoded protein is CASSLWGPDTQYF.

The chain is built from TRBV18 and TRBJ2-7; 10 bases fit TRBD2. Germline V lookup: CDR1 KGHSH, CDR2 LQKENI. This CDR3 is built from 15 residues. J was trimmed by 2 bases and V by 3 bases; bases with no gene match: 4. CDR3 in amino acids: CASSPGLAEAYEQYF. CDR3 coding DNA: TGTGCCAGCTCACCCGGACTAGCGGAGGCCTACGAGCAGTACTTC.